Following are 24 T cell receptor beta chains from one sample sequenced in a study of T cells in localized non-small cell lung cancer. The assay was immunoSEQ multiplex PCR, and TCRdb's table has in-frame clones only and misses some. Of around 41,000 clones listed, roughly 80% are singletons. This specimen was PBMCs, taken before any cancer treatment. These receptors all stem from a man aged 35 to 69 with stage II lung adenocarcinoma.

The V gene is TRBV28, the J gene TRBJ2-5, with D possibly matching TRBD1 (5 bases). Trimming stripped 6 bases from V and 0 bases from J, with 14 bases between. The V gene's germline CDR1 is MDHEN and CDR2 SYDVKM. CDR3 size: 15 residues. In DNA form, the CDR3 reads TGTGCCAGCAGCTTCCCCTCGGACAACCAAGAGACCCAGTACTTC. The encoded protein is CASSFPSDNQETQYF.

V usage is TRBV7-2 and J usage is TRBJ2-3; D is unresolved. V was shortened by 5 bases and J by 5 bases, with 8 bases between the two germline ends. The germline V gene has CDR1 SGHTA and CDR2 FQGNSA. The CDR3 sequence is 12 residues long. As DNA, the CDR3 is TGTGCCAGCAGCCCCCTTAAAGATACGCAGTATTTT. It yields the protein CASSPLKDTQYF.

V gene TRBV27 combines with J gene TRBJ2-1; TRBD2 agrees at 11 bases. Per the germline V gene, CDR1 is MNHEY and CDR2 is SMNVEV (reference sequence). This CDR3 region has 15 residues. Trimming took 6 bases from V and 2 from J; bases not matched to a gene: 3. In DNA, the CDR3 is TGTGCCAGCAGAAAGACTAGCGGGGCCTACAATGAGCAGTTCTTC. Encoded protein: CASRKTSGAYNEQFF.

The chain recombines TRBV29-1 with TRBJ2-1, with 9 bases lining up with TRBD2. Germline V lookup: CDR1 SQVTM, CDR2 ANQGSEA. CDR3 length equals 17 residues. The trim removed 3 bases at V and 0 bases at J, leaving 9 bases unmatched. The CDR3 region is CSVEGREGQSSYNEQFF. The CDR3 DNA is TGCAGCGTTGAGGGGCGGGAGGGCCAGAGCTCCTACAATGAGCAGTTCTTC.

The chain links TRBV19 to TRBJ1-5, with 8 bases fitting TRBD1. Trimming removed 7 bases from V and 1 base from J; junction bases left unmatched: 15. CDR1 is LNHDA, CDR2 SQIVND, per germline (reference sequence). The CDR3 is made up of 18 amino acids. The CDR3 region has the DNA TGTGCCAGTACCATAGAGGGACAGGCCGGGTGGAGCAATCAGCCCCAGCATTTT. It codes for CASTIEGQAGWSNQPQHF.

V and J are TRBV5-1 and TRBJ2-1; D might be TRBD2 (7 bases). This CDR3 is 15 amino acids long. Germline V lookup: CDR1 SGHRS, CDR2 YFSETQ. Between the trimmed V and J ends, which lost 4 bases and 0 bases, there was a span of 11 bases. The CDR3 loop is CASSVGGGSYNEQFF. CDR3 DNA sequence: TGCGCCAGCAGCGTGGGAGGGGGCTCCTACAATGAGCAGTTCTTC.

The sample holds one count of this clone. The chain joins TRBV5-1 to TRBJ2-7; tentatively, D is TRBD2 (5 bases). CDR1 is SGHRS and CDR2 is YFSETQ in the germline V gene. The V and J ends lost 0 bases and 0 bases respectively, with 7 bases between them. This CDR3 comprises 14 residues. The CDR3 spells CASSLAGSSYEQYF. CDR3 nucleotides: TGCGCCAGCAGCTTGGCTGGGAGCTCCTACGAGCAGTACTTC. The variable domain in full, with the rest retrieved from reference TRBV5-1 and TRBJ2-7, is KAGVTQTPRYLIKTRGQQVTLSCSPISGHRSVSWYQQTPGQGLQFLFEYFSETQRNKGNFPGRFSGRQFSNSRSEMNVSTLELGDSALYLCASSLAGSSYEQYFGPGTRLTVT.

V is TRBV7-8 and J is TRBJ2-7, with TRBD1 matching over 7 bases. The CDR3 runs to 14 residues. The germline V gene encodes CDR1 SGHVS and CDR2 FQNEAQ. Trimming cost V 5 bases and J 1 base; bases outside gene matches: 5. The chain's CDR3 is CASSPWTGSYEQYF. The CDR3 DNA follows: TGTGCCAGCAGCCCGTGGACAGGATCCTACGAGCAGTACTTC.

The rearrangement joins TRBV29-1 to TRBJ2-5; D unclear. Germline CDR1 SQVTM, CDR2 ANQGSEA. This CDR3 comprises 12 residues. Trimming took 4 bases from V and 4 from J, leaving 10 bases between them. The CDR3 reads CSVGTAPETQYF. Here the CDR3 DNA reads TGCAGCGTTGGGACCGCCCCAGAGACCCAGTACTTC. The full variable domain, its missing parts supplied by reference TRBV29-1 and TRBJ2-5, is SAVISQKPSRDICQRGTSLTIQCQVDSQVTMMFWYRQQPGQSLTLIATANQGSEATYESGFVIDKFPISRPNLTFSTLTVSNMSPEDSSIYLCSVGTAPETQYFGPGTRLLVL.

The chain couples TRBV5-4 to TRBJ2-1; weak D call: TRBD1 (5 bases). The CDR3 length is 15 residues. The V end was cut by 4 bases, the J end by 1 base, with 12 bases between. Germline V gene sequence: CDR1 SGHNT, CDR2 YYREEE (reference sequence). CDR3 coding DNA: TGTGCCAGCAGCCAAGGGGAAAGTTCCTACAATGAGCAGTTCTTC. Translated: CASSQGESSYNEQFF.

The chain is built from TRBV7-6 and TRBJ2-6; 10 bases fit TRBD1. CDR3 size: 19 residues. V lost 5 bases, J lost 0 bases, and 10 bases stayed unmatched. Germline CDR1 reads SGHVS; CDR2 reads FNYEAQ. This CDR3 reads CASSPPGQGSLSGANVLTF. In DNA form, the CDR3 reads TGTGCCAGCAGCCCGCCGGGACAGGGGTCCCTCTCTGGGGCCAACGTCCTGACTTTC.

J is TRBJ2-2 and V is TRBV9; a possible D gene is TRBD1 (6 bases). Germline CDR1 SGDLS, CDR2 YYNGEE. This CDR3 region has 16 residues. V shed 4 bases and J shed 4 bases, with 17 bases lying between them. This CDR3 is CASSPTGPGGTGELFF. CDR3 bases: TGTGCCAGCAGCCCGACAGGACCGGGCGGCACCGGGGAGCTGTTTTTT.

CDR3 coding DNA: TGCGCCAGCAGCTTTGGGACAGGGAATTCACCCCTCCACTTT. Amino acids: CASSFGTGNSPLHF. This chain uses TRBV4-1 with TRBJ1-6; 9 bases fit TRBD1. V shed 5 bases, J shed 7 bases, and the junction held 3 bases outside the gene matches. Germline V gene lookup returns CDR1 MGHRA and CDR2 YSYEKL. The CDR3 is made up of 14 amino acids.

V and J are TRBV10-3 and TRBJ2-3, with 12 positions matching TRBD2. Trimming removed 11 bases from V and 3 bases from J; junction bases left unmatched: 21. CDR3 size: 19 residues. Germline V lookup: CDR1 ENHRY, CDR2 SYGVKD. The DNA of the CDR3 is TGTGCCGTCGCGAGCCAAGGACTAGCGGGAACAAGTTTAACAGATACGCAGTATTTT. Its protein product is CAVASQGLAGTSLTDTQYF.

This rearrangement joins TRBV2 to TRBJ1-2; D uncertain. The CDR3 has 12 amino acids. Germline loops: CDR1 SNHLY, CDR2 FYNNEI. Between the trimmed V and J ends, which lost 2 bases and 13 bases, there was a span of 14 bases. The CDR3 DNA reads as TGTGCCAGCAGTGAACACACAATGGCTAGCACCTTC. This sequence encodes CASSEHTMASTF. Filled out from reference TRBV2 and TRBJ1-2, the complete variable domain reads EPEVTQTPSHQVTQMGQEVILRCVPISNHLYFYWYRQILGQKVEFLVSFYNNEISEKSEIFDDQFSVERPDGSNFTLKIRSTKLEDSAMYFCASSEHTMASTFGSGTRLTVV.

This clone came up once. The chain is built from TRBV28 and TRBJ2-1; D is unclear. V was cut by 3 bases and J by 3 bases, with 9 bases left in between. The CDR3 contains 14 residues. Germline CDR1 is MDHEN and CDR2 is SYDVKM. The DNA for the CDR3 is TGTGCCAGCAGTTTCAGTCCGGGCTACAATGAGCAGTTCTTC. Its protein is CASSFSPGYNEQFF.

The rearrangement uses TRBV6-5 and TRBJ2-7, with D unclear. The ends were cut back, 4 bases at V and 0 bases at J, with 10 bases in the middle. This CDR3 contains 14 residues. Germline values: CDR1 MNHEY, CDR2 SVGAGI. The CDR3 region is CASSSTPPSYEQYF. CDR3 bases: TGTGCCAGCAGTTCAACCCCACCCTCCTACGAGCAGTACTTC.

This clone was observed a few times. The rearrangement joins TRBV7-9 to TRBJ2-1, with 7 bases aligning to TRBD1. The CDR3 contains 14 residues. Germline CDR1 is SEHNR and CDR2 is FQNEAQ (reference sequence). The junction had 4 bases not matched to a gene; V was cut back by 6 bases and J by 2 bases. The CDR3 DNA is TGTGCCAGCAGTCAGGGGGTAGCCTACAATGAGCAGTTCTTC. Its protein is CASSQGVAYNEQFF. Combining the CDR3 with reference TRBV7-9 and TRBJ2-1 gives the whole variable domain DTGVSQNPRHKITKRGQNVTFRCDPISEHNRLYWYRQTLGQGPEFLTYFQNEAQLEKSRLLSDRFSAERPKGSFSTLEIQRTEQGDSAMYLCASSQGVAYNEQFFGPGTRLTVL.

The chain joins TRBV7-2 to TRBJ2-7; D may be TRBD1 (5 bases). Germline V gene lookup returns CDR1 SGHTA and CDR2 FQGNSA. The CDR3 sequence is 15 residues long. V was cut by 0 bases and J by 3 bases, with 12 bases left in between. For the CDR3, the DNA is TGTGCCAGCAGCTTAGCGGCAGGGCAGTACTACGAGCAGTACTTC. It is translated as CASSLAAGQYYEQYF. The full variable domain, completed using reference TRBV7-2 and TRBJ2-7, is GAGVSQSPSNKVTEKGKDVELRCDPISGHTALYWYRQSLGQGLEFLIYFQGNSAPDKSGLPSDRFSAERTGGSVSTLTIQRTQQEDSAVYLCASSLAAGQYYEQYFGPGTRLTVT.

This clone was observed a few times. The chain uses TRBV29-1 and TRBJ2-3; 9 nucleotides align to TRBD2. The length of the CDR3 is 14 residues. Per germline, CDR1 SQVTM and CDR2 ANQGSEA. V lost 3 bases, J lost 0 bases, and 1 base stayed unmatched. The CDR3 coding sequence is TGCAGCGTTGAGAGCGGGAGGAGCACAGATACGCAGTATTTT. It translates to CSVESGRSTDTQYF.

V usage is TRBV10-3 and J usage is TRBJ2-1; D may be TRBD2 (6 bases). The CDR3 is made up of 13 amino acids. Between the trimmed V and J ends, which lost 4 bases and 7 bases, there was a span of 11 bases. Germline CDR1 and CDR2: ENHRY and SYGVKD. The CDR3 spells CAISGTGTNEQFF. Written as DNA, the CDR3 is TGTGCCATCAGTGGAACGGGGACTAATGAGCAGTTCTTC.

The CDR3 region has the DNA TGTGCCACCAGCAGAGTTTCGGTGGGGGTTCAGGGAGCCTACAATGAGCAGTTCTTC. This gives the protein CATSRVSVGVQGAYNEQFF. J is TRBJ2-1 and V is TRBV15; either TRBD1 or TRBD2 may supply D (5 bases each). Germline loops: CDR1 LNHNV, CDR2 YYDKDF (reference sequence). V gave up 1 base and J gave up 2 bases, with 21 bases separating them. The CDR3 is made up of 19 amino acids.

This chain connects TRBV11-1 to TRBJ2-7; no clear D. V gave up 3 bases and J gave up 0 bases, with 21 bases separating them. Per the germline V gene, CDR1 is SGHAT and CDR2 is FQDESV (reference sequence). This CDR3 is 18 amino acids long. CDR3 nucleotide sequence: TGTGCCAGCAGCTTGGACCGCGATCTAGGGCTGAGCTCCTACGAGCAGTACTTC. Its translation: CASSLDRDLGLSSYEQYF.

The chain joins TRBV7-2 to TRBJ1-2; the match to TRBD1 covers 7 bases. From germline, CDR1 is SGHTA and CDR2 FQGNSA. Unmatched junction bases numbered 11, after V lost 5 bases and J lost 2 bases. CDR3 length: 16 amino acids. CDR3 protein: CASSRGGGGGNYGYTF. The CDR3 DNA follows: TGTGCCAGCAGCCGGGGAGGAGGGGGCGGGAACTATGGCTACACCTTC. Based on the CDR3 plus reference TRBV7-2 and TRBJ1-2, the full variable domain is GAGVSQSPSNKVTEKGKDVELRCDPISGHTALYWYRQSLGQGLEFLIYFQGNSAPDKSGLPSDRFSAERTGGSVSTLTIQRTQQEDSAVYLCASSRGGGGGNYGYTFGSGTRLTVV.